This T cell receptor (beta chain) was profiled in a study of T cells in Graves' hyperthyroidism and ophthalmopathy. TCR beta CDR3 regions were amplified from RNA. When the TCR CDR3 underwent first-round RT-PCR, the HTBI primer set was used. MiXCR, run by TCRdb on the multiplex PCR reads, gives a single entry per CDR3 protein. The data show fewer than 400,000 distinct CDR3 sequences, roughly 17% seen once. The CDR3 has 15 amino acids. Germline values: CDR1 ENHRY, CDR2 SYGVKD. V lost 1 base to trimming and J lost 5 bases, with 14 bases between them. This TCR was sampled from a man aged 25-45 years with Graves' hyperthyroidism. The chain couples TRBV10-3 to TRBJ2-5; D uncertain. Source material: blood. The CDR3 coding sequence is TGTGCCATCAGTGAGTGGGTCGGGTCGGCGGAGACCCAGTACTTC. Protein product: CAISEWVGSAETQYF.